Below are 10 T cell receptor beta chains sequenced from a single sample in a study of OX40 agonist ivuxolimab in advanced cancers. Libraries were prepared by immunoSEQ multiplex PCR; TCRdb keeps only in-frame clonotypes and omits some of them. The repertoire has 100,000 or so clones, approximately 90% of them found once; the top ten carry 0.31%. The sequenced sample was CD4+ or CD8+ T cells sorted from blood, obtained in a trial of the OX40 agonist ivuxolimab. The receptors were gathered from an adult with an advanced solid tumor such as melanoma, head and neck, liver or kidney cancer.

This clone was found once. This chain uses TRBV15 with TRBJ2-1, with unresolved D. The CDR3 consists of 13 residues. The V end lost 4 bases, the J end lost 5 bases, and 9 bases lay between the germline ends. The germline CDR1 and CDR2 sequences are LNHNV and YYDKDF (reference sequence). CDR3 loop: CATSNYVNNEQFF. Written as DNA, the CDR3 is TGTGCCACCAGCAATTACGTAAACAATGAGCAGTTCTTC.

The chain carries TRBV5-1 and TRBJ1-2; TRBD1 is a possible D gene (5 bases). The CDR3 length is 15 residues. Germline lookup yields CDR1 SGHRS and CDR2 YFSETQ. V was pared by 4 bases and J by 0 bases, with 13 bases between. Here the CDR3 reads CASSPTTDPNYGYTF. As DNA, the CDR3 is TGCGCCAGCAGCCCTACGACAGACCCTAACTATGGCTACACCTTC.

The chain carries TRBV13 and TRBJ2-7; unclear D gene. This CDR3 region has 15 residues. With 2 bases removed from V and 0 bases from J, the gap between germline ends came to 11 bases. CDR1 is PRHDT and CDR2 is FYEKMQ in the germline V gene (reference sequence). CDR3 nucleotides: TGTGCCAGCAGCTTATCGTACCGGAGCTCCTACGAGCAGTACTTC. This codes for CASSLSYRSSYEQYF. The full variable domain, its missing parts supplied by reference TRBV13 and TRBJ2-7, is AAGVIQSPRHLIKEKRETATLKCYPIPRHDTVYWYQQGPGQDPQFLISFYEKMQSDKGSIPDRFSAQQFSDYHSELNMSSLELGDSALYFCASSLSYRSSYEQYFGPGTRLTVT.

The chain uses TRBV7-2 and TRBJ1-1; TRBD1 matches 7 bases. CDR1 and CDR2 (germline): SGHTA, FQGNSA. The CDR3 is made up of 17 amino acids. V was clipped by 4 bases and J by 0 bases; unmatched bases: 11. This CDR3 reads CASSSQGDSSMNTEAFF. The CDR3 coding sequence is TGTGCCAGCAGCTCTCAAGGGGACAGTAGCATGAACACTGAAGCTTTCTTT.

CDR3 sequence reads: CAWNYLASGELFF. CDR3 DNA: TGTGCCTGGAATTATCTAGCGTCCGGGGAGCTGTTTTTT. This rearrangement joins TRBV30 to TRBJ2-2; D perhaps matches TRBD2 (6 bases). V lost 4 bases to trimming and J lost 6 bases, with 12 bases between them. The V gene's germline CDR1 is GTSNPN and CDR2 SVGIG (reference sequence). The CDR3 spans 13 residues.

The chain recombines TRBV28 with TRBJ2-7; D might be TRBD1 or TRBD2, each matching 6 bases. CDR1 is MDHEN, CDR2 SYDVKM, per germline. This CDR3 has 15 residues. V was pared by 8 bases and J by 9 bases, with 26 bases between. CDR3 sequence: CASLTAGGPTGGQYF. Here the CDR3 DNA reads TGTGCCAGCCTGACGGCTGGGGGGCCGACCGGCGGGCAGTACTTC. Combining the CDR3 with reference TRBV28 and TRBJ2-7 gives the whole variable domain DVKVTQSSRYLVKRTGEKVFLECVQDMDHENMFWYRQDPGLGLRLIYFSYDVKMKEKGDIPEGYSVSREKKERFSLILESASTNQTSMYLCASLTAGGPTGGQYFGPGTRLTVT.

This clone was picked up one time. The V call is TRBV11-2, the J call TRBJ2-7, with TRBD2 matching 8 bases. There are 14 residues in the CDR3. CDR1 and CDR2 (germline): SGHAT, FQNNGV. V lost 5 bases to trimming and J lost 4 bases; unmatched junction nucleotides: 7. Written as DNA, the CDR3 is TGTGCCAGCAGCCCCCTCGCGGGAGGATACGAGCAGTACTTC. This sequence encodes CASSPLAGGYEQYF.

This clone was counted a few times. The V call is TRBV2, the J call TRBJ1-5, with D tentatively TRBD1 (6 bases). The CDR3 runs to 15 residues. Trimming stripped 5 bases from V and 1 base from J, with 12 bases between. Germline loops: CDR1 SNHLY, CDR2 FYNNEI. CDR3 in amino acids: CASSTQGVSNQPQHF. The CDR3 region has the DNA TGTGCCAGCAGTACACAGGGCGTGAGCAATCAGCCCCAGCATTTT.

J is TRBJ2-2 and V is TRBV27; D remains unclear. Germline V gene lookup returns CDR1 MNHEY and CDR2 SMNVEV (reference sequence). V dropped 6 bases and J dropped 10 bases, with 9 bases sitting between them. CDR3 size: 11 residues. CDR3 region: CASRKTEELFF. CDR3 bases: TGTGCCAGCAGAAAAACGGAGGAGCTGTTTTTT.

The J gene is TRBJ2-5, the V gene TRBV6-1, with D perhaps matching TRBD1 or TRBD2 (5 bases each). The end of the DNA fits TRBJ2-7 better, so the J call may be wrong. The CDR3 contains 12 residues. The V gene's germline CDR1 is MNHNS and CDR2 SASEGT. CDR3 sequence: CASLGEYYEQYF. The CDR3 DNA reads TGTGCCAGCTTGGGGGAATACTACGAGCAGTACTTC.